This TCR beta chain is from a study of T cell responses to AZD1222 COVID-19 vaccine. Study observations and caveats: With two AZD1222 doses given, Spike-specific TCR breadth and depth both rose.

Researchers grouped second doses given at about 4 or about 12 weeks into one pool. CDR1 DFQATT and CDR2 SNEGSKA come from the germline V gene (reference sequence). CDR3 length: 11 residues. Trimming removed 3 bases at V and 8 bases at J, with 7 bases between. In this sample, this clone turned up a few times. Its antigen is not known. The repertoire was sequenced with immunoSEQ multiplex PCR; TCRdb's copy has only in-frame clones and lacks some. The sample holds around 150,000 clones, roughly nine tenths seen once. The sequencing used peripheral blood, collected 28 days after the second AZD1222 dose. This sequence originates from an adult who received the AZD1222 COVID-19 vaccine. The rearrangement links TRBV20-1 to TRBJ1-4, with D unresolved. The CDR3 region is CSASVREKLFF. CDR3 coding DNA: TGCAGTGCTAGCGTAAGAGAAAAACTGTTTTTT.